This T cell receptor beta chain was profiled in a study of blood T cell repertoires in COVID-19. Germline assignment: CDR1 SGHNT and CDR2 YENEEA. Trimming removed 4 bases from V and 0 bases from J, with 21 bases in between. The CDR3 loop spans 18 amino acids. Authors' analysis steps: Amplification of reference gene primers provided the estimated nucleated cell counts. Measured with immunoSEQ multiplex PCR; TCRdb has only the in-frame clones, and not every one. The V and J calls and clone size were taken over from that table, and D and trimming were inferred from the DNA. The sample lists tens of thousands of clones, roughly 85% occurring once.

The chain employs TRBV11-3 and TRBJ2-5; D call uncertain. Sample: peripheral blood. This receptor was identified in a human donor in a cohort sampled during active COVID-19. This CDR3 reads CASSSRTERSLYQETQYF. CDR3 nucleotides: TGTGCCAGCAGCTCACGTACAGAAAGAAGCCTGTACCAAGAGACCCAGTACTTC.